The next 27 T cell receptor beta chains were all read from a single sample in a study of graft-versus-host responses after intestinal transplantation. Profiling relied on immunoSEQ multiplex PCR, and the TCRdb table lists in-frame clones only, not all of them. The table lists more than 10,000 clones, approximately 91% of them singletons. The time point here: postoperative day 105 after intestinal transplantation (dayNNNN = postoperative day). The sample consisted of PBMCs, taken 105 days after intestinal transplantation. These receptors originate from a human patient who received an intestinal transplant, so some T cells may come from the graft donor.

The chain is built from TRBV13 and TRBJ2-6; weak D call: TRBD2 (6 bases). The V and J ends lost 4 bases and 3 bases respectively, with 10 bases between them. CDR1 PRHDT and CDR2 FYEKMQ come from the germline V gene (reference sequence). The CDR3 is 15 residues long. In DNA form, the CDR3 reads TGTGCCAGCAGCTCACGGGGAGGTGGGGCCAACGTCCTGACTTTC. Protein: CASSSRGGGANVLTF.

This clone was seen a handful of times. V is TRBV10-2 and J is TRBJ1-3; TRBD1 matches at 8 bases. Germline V gene lookup returns CDR1 WSHSY and CDR2 SAAADI. This CDR3 has 16 amino acids. V trimming: 6 bases; J trimming: 0 bases; junction bases outside the gene matches: 7. In DNA, the CDR3 is TGCGCCAGCAGCCCCGGGACAGGATCCTCTGGAAACACCATATATTTT. Encoded protein: CASSPGTGSSGNTIYF.

The V call is TRBV5-1, the J call TRBJ2-7, with a possible D match to TRBD1 (5 bases). Looked up from germline, CDR1 is SGHRS and CDR2 is YFSETQ. The CDR3 is 11 residues long. V lost 7 bases and J lost 5, with 10 bases in between. The CDR3 sequence: CASAGSHEQYF. The CDR3 DNA reads TGCGCCAGCGCAGGGTCCCACGAGCAGTACTTC.

The V and J genes are TRBV11-1 and TRBJ2-1, with 7 bases aligning to TRBD1. The V gene end was trimmed by 6 bases and the J gene end by 7 bases; junction bases not matched to a gene: 12. The CDR3 consists of 15 residues. Germline V CDR1 and CDR2: SGHAT, FQDESV (reference sequence). CDR3 DNA sequence: TGTGCCAGCAGAATTCCGGGACAGAAGATGAATGAGCAGTTCTTC. Amino acids: CASRIPGQKMNEQFF.

The chain is built from TRBV7-9 and TRBJ2-1, with 13 nucleotides matching TRBD2. This CDR3 region has 16 residues. V shed 6 bases, J shed 1 base, and the junction held 3 bases outside the gene matches. In germline, CDR1 is SEHNR, CDR2 FQNEAQ (reference sequence). The CDR3 region is CASRRTSGSSYNEQFF. The DNA for the CDR3 is TGTGCCAGCAGACGGACTAGCGGGAGTTCCTACAATGAGCAGTTCTTC.

The sample holds one count of this clone. This chain connects TRBV11-2 to TRBJ2-7; 10 bases are a match to TRBD2. The CDR3 has 17 amino acids. CDR1 and CDR2 from the germline V gene are SGHAT and FQNNGV. Trimming cost V 1 base and J 2 bases; bases outside gene matches: 8. CDR3 in amino acids: CASSLVGLAYHTYEQYF. In nucleotides, the CDR3 is TGTGCCAGCAGCTTAGTGGGACTAGCGTACCACACCTACGAGCAGTACTTC.

The chain joins TRBV27 to TRBJ2-4; TRBD1 matches at 7 bases. Germline CDR1 is MNHEY and CDR2 is SMNVEV (reference sequence). V was pared by 1 base and J by 8 bases, with 17 bases of the junction left unmatched. This CDR3 comprises 18 residues. CDR3 sequence reads: CASSLFLPDRAGADIQYF. In DNA, the CDR3 is TGTGCCAGCAGTTTATTTTTACCCGACAGGGCCGGTGCGGACATTCAGTACTTC.

The chain links TRBV25-1 to TRBJ2-5, with no clear D. Trimming pared 7 bases from V and 10 bases from J, leaving 16 bases between. The germline CDR1 and CDR2 sequences are MGHDK and SYGVNS. The CDR3 runs to 12 residues. The CDR3: CASNAELDRQYF. The CDR3 bases are TGTGCCAGCAACGCTGAGTTGGATCGCCAGTACTTC.

V is TRBV2 and J is TRBJ2-5; 7 bases map to TRBD1. The CDR3 loop spans 20 amino acids. CDR1 is SNHLY, CDR2 FYNNEI, per germline. Trimming took 10 bases from V and 1 from J; bases not matched to a gene: 27. Here the CDR3 reads CAIRPRDSGPLIYIQETQYF. The DNA for the CDR3 is TGTGCCATTCGACCCAGGGACAGTGGACCTCTGATATATATCCAAGAGACCCAGTACTTC.

This clone has a single count. The chain couples TRBV6-6 to TRBJ1-2; D may be TRBD1 (5 bases). V lost 4 bases and J lost 8, with 14 bases in between. Germline V gives CDR1 MNHNY, CDR2 SVGAGI (reference sequence). This CDR3 spans 13 amino acids. Here the CDR3 reads CASSFGGEQGYTF. Written as DNA, the CDR3 is TGTGCCAGCAGTTTTGGGGGGGAACAAGGCTACACCTTC.

The chain links TRBV2 to TRBJ2-5; D remains unclear. This CDR3 has 13 residues. Germline V CDR1 and CDR2: SNHLY, FYNNEI. V was clipped by 5 bases and J by 5 bases, with 12 bases between them. The CDR3 bases are TGTGCCAGCAGTTCCAGCCCCGCGGAGACCCAGTACTTC. Translating gives CASSSSPAETQYF.

V usage is TRBV19 and J usage is TRBJ2-3; no firm D call. Trimming took off 3 bases at V and 3 bases at J, with 16 bases between the two ends. CDR1 is LNHDA and CDR2 is SQIVND in the germline V gene (reference sequence). The CDR3 totals 16 residues. The CDR3 here is CASSILLAATTDTQYF. CDR3 DNA: TGTGCCAGTAGTATCCTCCTGGCGGCAACAACAGATACGCAGTATTTT.

V is TRBV12-5 and J is TRBJ1-1; perhaps TRBD1 as D (5 bases). Trimming removed 3 bases from V and 5 bases from J, with 7 bases in between. The germline V gene encodes CDR1 LGHNT and CDR2 FRNRAP. The CDR3 runs 12 residues. The CDR3 DNA follows: TGTGCTAGTGGTTTCCCAGGGACTGAAGCTTTCTTT. It translates to CASGFPGTEAFF. Full variable domain (remainder filled in from reference TRBV12-5 and TRBJ1-1): DARVTQTPRHKVTEMGQEVTMRCQPILGHNTVFWYRQTMMQGLELLAYFRNRAPLDDSGMPKDRFSAEMPDATLATLKIQPSEPRDSAVYFCASGFPGTEAFFGQGTRLTVV.

This clone was recorded once. The chain is built from TRBV9 and TRBJ2-2, with 8 bases aligning to TRBD2. Per germline, CDR1 SGDLS and CDR2 YYNGEE. There are 15 residues in the CDR3. After removal of 4 bases from V and 5 bases from J, the junction contained 7 bases not matched to a gene. The DNA for the CDR3 is TGTGCCAGCAGCTACCGGGGGGGAGAAACCGGGGAGCTGTTTTTT. It is translated as CASSYRGGETGELFF. Combining the CDR3 with reference TRBV9 and TRBJ2-2 gives the whole variable domain DSGVTQTPKHLITATGQRVTLRCSPRSGDLSVYWYQQSLDQGLQFLIQYYNGEERAKGNILERFSAQQFPDLHSELNLSSLELGDSALYFCASSYRGGETGELFFGEGSRLTVL.

This clone has more than one count but fewer than ten. The chain couples TRBV6-4 to TRBJ2-1, with TRBD2 identical over 7 bases. Germline V gives CDR1 MRHNA, CDR2 SNTAGT. V dropped 4 bases and J dropped 3; count of bases not matched to a gene: 6. The CDR3 is 15 residues long. CDR3 in DNA: TGTGCCAGCAGTGCTCAGGGAGGGGACTACAATGAGCAGTTCTTC. Translating it yields CASSAQGGDYNEQFF.

V usage is TRBV10-1 and J usage is TRBJ2-7; D may be TRBD2 (6 bases). V was trimmed by 0 bases and J by 3 bases, leaving 9 bases between them. Germline assignment: CDR1 WNHNN and CDR2 SYGVQD (reference sequence). The CDR3 extends over 14 amino acids. CDR3 sequence (DNA): TGCGCCAGCAGTGAGTCGACTAGTTTCTACGAGCAGTACTTC. Protein sequence: CASSESTSFYEQYF.

The CDR3 bases are TGTGCCAGTATCATCTCAGGGGCCGCAACTAATGAAAAACTGTTTTTT. Translation gives CASIISGAATNEKLFF. The genes are TRBV19 and TRBJ1-4; tentative D call: TRBD1 (6 bases). Per the germline V gene, CDR1 is LNHDA and CDR2 is SQIVND (reference sequence). CDR3 length: 16 amino acids. Between the trimmed V and J ends, which lost 7 bases and 0 bases, there was a span of 15 bases.

The rearrangement links TRBV7-9 to TRBJ1-1, with TRBD1 matching over 8 bases. The CDR3 runs to 14 residues. V lost 5 bases and J lost 3; bases outside the gene matches: 5. The V gene's germline CDR1 is SEHNR and CDR2 FQNEAQ (reference sequence). CDR3 sequence: CASSTTGDDTEAFF. CDR3 DNA sequence: TGTGCCAGCAGCACGACAGGGGATGACACTGAAGCTTTCTTT.

V is TRBV11-3 and J is TRBJ2-2, with TRBD1 matching over 9 bases. The CDR3 consists of 19 residues. Germline loops: CDR1 SGHNT, CDR2 YENEEA. The V gene end was trimmed by 1 base and the J gene end by 0 bases; junction bases not matched to a gene: 9. The CDR3 region has the DNA TGTGCCAGCAGCTTAGCTCCGGGACAGGGAATGGCGAACACCGGGGAGCTGTTTTTT. Its protein product is CASSLAPGQGMANTGELFF. The complete variable domain, with remaining parts taken from reference TRBV11-3 and TRBJ2-2, reads EAGVVQSPRYKIIEKKQPVAFWCNPISGHNTLYWYLQNLGQGPELLIRYENEEAVDDSQLPKDRFSAERLKGVDSTLKIQPAELGDSAVYLCASSLAPGQGMANTGELFFGEGSRLTVL.

The chain couples TRBV2 to TRBJ1-2; D is uncertain. The V and J ends lost 1 base and 3 bases respectively, with 6 bases between them. Germline CDR1 and CDR2: SNHLY and FYNNEI. The CDR3 covers 13 residues. This CDR3 reads CASSEGEDYGYTF. In DNA, the CDR3 is TGTGCCAGCAGTGAAGGGGAGGACTATGGCTACACCTTC.

The chain links TRBV2 to TRBJ2-5; D possibly corresponds to TRBD1 (6 bases). Per the germline V gene, CDR1 is SNHLY and CDR2 is FYNNEI. The CDR3 covers 13 residues. The ends were cut back, 7 bases at V and 2 bases at J, with 11 bases in the middle. CDR3 DNA sequence: TGTGCCAGCATAAGTAGGGGGCAAGAGACCCAGTACTTC. Protein sequence: CASISRGQETQYF. Based on the CDR3 plus reference TRBV2 and TRBJ2-5, the full variable domain is EPEVTQTPSHQVTQMGQEVILRCVPISNHLYFYWYRQILGQKVEFLVSFYNNEISEKSEIFDDQFSVERPDGSNFTLKIRSTKLEDSAMYFCASISRGQETQYFGPGTRLLVL.

The rearrangement uses TRBV27 and TRBJ2-1; TRBD2 aligns across 9 bases. V lost 8 bases, J lost 5 bases, and 7 bases stayed unmatched. Germline assignment: CDR1 MNHEY and CDR2 SMNVEV (reference sequence). The CDR3 totals 14 residues. The DNA of the CDR3 is TGTGCCAGCGGTCGCGGGGGGGCAAACAATGAGCAGTTCTTC. It encodes CASGRGGANNEQFF.

The chain carries TRBV9 and TRBJ1-4; D call uncertain. CDR1 is SGDLS, CDR2 YYNGEE, per germline. Between the trimmed V and J ends, which lost 0 bases and 5 bases, there was a span of 11 bases. The CDR3 runs to 15 residues. The CDR3 region is CASSVGGHLNEKLFF. DNA of the CDR3: TGTGCCAGCAGCGTAGGTGGGCACCTGAATGAAAAACTGTTTTTT.

The genes are TRBV10-3 and TRBJ2-5, with a tentative D call TRBD2 (6 bases). CDR3 size: 16 residues. Germline assignment: CDR1 ENHRY and CDR2 SYGVKD. V dropped 4 bases and J dropped 2 bases, with 17 bases sitting between them. The CDR3 coding sequence is TGTGCCATCAGTGCAGCTGACATTGCGGGGCAAGAGACCCAGTACTTC. It encodes CAISAADIAGQETQYF.

This sequence joins TRBV6-1 and TRBJ1-5, with TRBD1 matching 11 bases. V was clipped by 4 bases and J by 6 bases; unmatched bases: 5. Germline V gene lookup returns CDR1 MNHNS and CDR2 SASEGT. The CDR3 is 15 residues long. The CDR3 region has the DNA TGTGCCAGCAGTGGCGGACAGGGGGCCAGTCAGCCCCAGCATTTT. Its protein product is CASSGGQGASQPQHF.

This clone has a single count. The V call is TRBV6-6, the J call TRBJ2-7, with TRBD2 matching over 7 bases. The CDR3 is 16 amino acids. The V gene end was trimmed by 4 bases and the J gene end by 0 bases; junction bases not matched to a gene: 9. The germline gives CDR1 MNHNY, CDR2 SVGAGI (reference sequence). CDR3 protein: CASSSRGDVSSYEQYF. The CDR3, as DNA: TGTGCCAGCAGTTCCCGGGGGGACGTGAGCTCCTACGAGCAGTACTTC.

This clone has a single count. The chain carries TRBV13 and TRBJ2-1; D possibly uses TRBD1 or TRBD2 (7 bases each). Germline CDR1 PRHDT, CDR2 FYEKMQ (reference sequence). Trimming removed 5 bases from V and 8 bases from J, with 19 bases in between. CDR3 length: 15 amino acids. The CDR3 here is CASSQGGGRGYEQFF. The DNA for the CDR3 is TGTGCCAGCAGCCAGGGGGGGGGCCGAGGGTATGAGCAGTTCTTC. The entire variable domain, with the rest obtained from reference TRBV13 and TRBJ2-1, is as follows: AAGVIQSPRHLIKEKRETATLKCYPIPRHDTVYWYQQGPGQDPQFLISFYEKMQSDKGSIPDRFSAQQFSDYHSELNMSSLELGDSALYFCASSQGGGRGYEQFFGPGTRLTVL.